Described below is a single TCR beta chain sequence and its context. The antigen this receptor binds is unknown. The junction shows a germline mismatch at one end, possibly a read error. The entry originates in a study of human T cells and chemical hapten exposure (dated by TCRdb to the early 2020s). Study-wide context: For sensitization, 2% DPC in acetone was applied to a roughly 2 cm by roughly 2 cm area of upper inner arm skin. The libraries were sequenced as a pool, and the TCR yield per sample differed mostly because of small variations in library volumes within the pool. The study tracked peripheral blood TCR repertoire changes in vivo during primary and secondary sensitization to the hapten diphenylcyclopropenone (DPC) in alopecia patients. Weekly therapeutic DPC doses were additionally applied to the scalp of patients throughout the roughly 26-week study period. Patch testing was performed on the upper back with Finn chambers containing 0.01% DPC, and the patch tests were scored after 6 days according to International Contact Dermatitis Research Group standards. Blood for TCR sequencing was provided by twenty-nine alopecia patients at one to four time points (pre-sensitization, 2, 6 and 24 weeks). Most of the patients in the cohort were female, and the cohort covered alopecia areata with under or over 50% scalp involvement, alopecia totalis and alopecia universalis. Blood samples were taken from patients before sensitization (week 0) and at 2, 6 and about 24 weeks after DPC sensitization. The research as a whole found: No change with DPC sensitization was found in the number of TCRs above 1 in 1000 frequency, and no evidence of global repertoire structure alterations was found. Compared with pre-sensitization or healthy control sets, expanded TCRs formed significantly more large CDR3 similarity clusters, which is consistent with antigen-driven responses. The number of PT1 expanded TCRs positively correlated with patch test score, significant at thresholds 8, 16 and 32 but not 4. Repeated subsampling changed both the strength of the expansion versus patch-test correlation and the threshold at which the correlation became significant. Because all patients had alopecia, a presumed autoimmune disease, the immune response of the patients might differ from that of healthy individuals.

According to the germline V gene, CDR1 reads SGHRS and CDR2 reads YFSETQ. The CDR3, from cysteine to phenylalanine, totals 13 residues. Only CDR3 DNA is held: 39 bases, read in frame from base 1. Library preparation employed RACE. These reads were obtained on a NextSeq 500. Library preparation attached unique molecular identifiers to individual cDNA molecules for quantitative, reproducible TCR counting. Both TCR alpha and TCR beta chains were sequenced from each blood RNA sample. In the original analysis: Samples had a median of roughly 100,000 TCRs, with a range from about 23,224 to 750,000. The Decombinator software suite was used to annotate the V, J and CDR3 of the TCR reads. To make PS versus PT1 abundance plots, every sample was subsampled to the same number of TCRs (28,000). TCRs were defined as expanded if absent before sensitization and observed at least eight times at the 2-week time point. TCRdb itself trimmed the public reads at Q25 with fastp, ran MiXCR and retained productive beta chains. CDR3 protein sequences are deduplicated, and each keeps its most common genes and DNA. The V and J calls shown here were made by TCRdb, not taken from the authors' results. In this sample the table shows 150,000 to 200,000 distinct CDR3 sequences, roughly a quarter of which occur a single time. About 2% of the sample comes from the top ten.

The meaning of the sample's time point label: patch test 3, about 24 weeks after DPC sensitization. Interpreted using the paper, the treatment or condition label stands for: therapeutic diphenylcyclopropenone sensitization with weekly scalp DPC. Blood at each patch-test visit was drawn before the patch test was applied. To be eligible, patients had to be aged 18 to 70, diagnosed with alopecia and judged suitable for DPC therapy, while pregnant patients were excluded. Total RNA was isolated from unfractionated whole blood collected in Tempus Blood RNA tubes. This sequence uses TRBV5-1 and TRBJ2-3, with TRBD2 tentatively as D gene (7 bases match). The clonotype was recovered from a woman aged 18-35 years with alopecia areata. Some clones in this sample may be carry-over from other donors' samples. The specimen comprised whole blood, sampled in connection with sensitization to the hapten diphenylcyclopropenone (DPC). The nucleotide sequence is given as TGTGCCAGCAGCTTGGGGGGGCCAGATACGCAGTATTTT. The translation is CASSLGGPDTQYF.